This T cell receptor (beta chain) was captured by sequencing in a study of CD8 T cells in ankylosing spondylitis. This clonotype was seen repeatedly, ten times or more. The antigen remains undetermined. Quantitative barcoded 5'-RACE was used to prepare TCR beta libraries. TCRdb called the 5' RACE reads again in MiXCR, with one record for every CDR3 protein. The sample yields under 250,000 distinct CDR3 sequences, 9.5% to 12% seen once. The ends were cut back, 4 bases at V and 8 bases at J, with 11 bases in the middle. Germline-derived CDR1 and CDR2 are SQVTM and ANQGSEA. The CDR3 spans 12 residues. Study-wide points: In ankylosing spondylitis patients, matched synovial fluid reportedly showed significant enrichment of disease-linked clones. Characteristic, it appeared, of ankylosing spondylitis blood was a TCR beta motif of eight or nine highly homologous variants. Within peripheral blood, clones linked to disease were CD8+ and relatively rare.

Sequenced sample: blood, either unsorted or a sorted T cell fraction (not recorded which). The genes are TRBV29-1 and TRBJ1-4; D unclear. This clonotype was obtained from a male donor with ankylosing spondylitis or in good health (not recorded which). For the CDR3, the DNA is TGCAGCGTTGCCAGGATTGGGGAAAAACTGTTTTTT. Amino acids: CSVARIGEKLFF.